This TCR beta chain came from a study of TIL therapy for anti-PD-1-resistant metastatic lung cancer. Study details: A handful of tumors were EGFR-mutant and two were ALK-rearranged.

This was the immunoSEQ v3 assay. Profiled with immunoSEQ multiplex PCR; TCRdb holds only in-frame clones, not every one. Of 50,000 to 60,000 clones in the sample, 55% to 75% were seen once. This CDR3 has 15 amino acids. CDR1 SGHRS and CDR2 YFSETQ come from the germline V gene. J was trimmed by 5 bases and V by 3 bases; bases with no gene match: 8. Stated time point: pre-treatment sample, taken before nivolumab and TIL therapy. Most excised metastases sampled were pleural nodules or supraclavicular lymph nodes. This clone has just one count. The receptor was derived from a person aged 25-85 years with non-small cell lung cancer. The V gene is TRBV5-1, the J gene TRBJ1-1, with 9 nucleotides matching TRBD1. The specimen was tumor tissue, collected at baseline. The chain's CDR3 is CASSSGDRVKTEAFF. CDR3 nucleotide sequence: TGCGCCAGCAGCTCGGGGGACAGGGTCAAAACTGAAGCTTTCTTT.